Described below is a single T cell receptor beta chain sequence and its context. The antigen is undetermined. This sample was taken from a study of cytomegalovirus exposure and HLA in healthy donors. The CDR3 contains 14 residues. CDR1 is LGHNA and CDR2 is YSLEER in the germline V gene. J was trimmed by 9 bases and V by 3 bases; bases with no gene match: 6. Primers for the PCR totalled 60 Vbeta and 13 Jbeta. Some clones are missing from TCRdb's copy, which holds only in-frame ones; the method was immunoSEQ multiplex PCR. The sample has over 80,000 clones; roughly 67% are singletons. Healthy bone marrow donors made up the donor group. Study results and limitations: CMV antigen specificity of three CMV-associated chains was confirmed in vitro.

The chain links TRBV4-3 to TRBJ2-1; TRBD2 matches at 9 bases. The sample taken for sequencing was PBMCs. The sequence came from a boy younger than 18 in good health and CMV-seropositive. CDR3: CASSHAGGYLEQFF. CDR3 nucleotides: TGCGCCAGCAGCCATGCGGGAGGGTACCTTGAGCAGTTCTTC.